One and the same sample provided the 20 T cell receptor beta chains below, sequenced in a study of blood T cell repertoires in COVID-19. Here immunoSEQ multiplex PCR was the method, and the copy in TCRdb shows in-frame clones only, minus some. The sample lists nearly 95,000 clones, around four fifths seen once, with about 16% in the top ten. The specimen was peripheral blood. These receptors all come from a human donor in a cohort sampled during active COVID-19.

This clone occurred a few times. CDR3 in amino acids: CASSQGPYEQYF. The CDR3, as DNA: TGTGCCAGCAGCCAAGGGCCCTACGAGCAGTACTTC. The chain joins TRBV14 to TRBJ2-7; D uncertain. Trimming stripped 1 base from V and 2 bases from J, with 3 bases between. Per the germline V gene, CDR1 is SGHDN and CDR2 is FVKESK. CDR3 length: 12 amino acids.

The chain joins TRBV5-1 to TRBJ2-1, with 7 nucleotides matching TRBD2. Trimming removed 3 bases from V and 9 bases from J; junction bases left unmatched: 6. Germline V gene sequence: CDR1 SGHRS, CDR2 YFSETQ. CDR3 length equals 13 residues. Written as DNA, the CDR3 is TGCGCCAGCAGCTGGGGAGGGGCCAGTGAGCAGTTCTTC. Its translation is CASSWGGASEQFF.

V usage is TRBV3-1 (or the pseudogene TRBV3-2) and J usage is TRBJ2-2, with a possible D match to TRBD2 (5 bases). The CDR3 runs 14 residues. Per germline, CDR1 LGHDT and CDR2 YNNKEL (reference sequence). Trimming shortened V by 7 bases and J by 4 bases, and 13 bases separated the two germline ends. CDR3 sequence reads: CASTRVSGTGELFF. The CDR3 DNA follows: TGTGCCAGCACCCGGGTGAGCGGCACCGGGGAGCTGTTTTTT.

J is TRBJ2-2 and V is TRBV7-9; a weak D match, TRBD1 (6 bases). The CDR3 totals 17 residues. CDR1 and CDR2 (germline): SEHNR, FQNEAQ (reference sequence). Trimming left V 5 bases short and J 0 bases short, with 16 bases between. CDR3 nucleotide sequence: TGTGCCAGCAGCCCCCAGACAGGCCTCGCGAACACCGGGGAGCTGTTTTTT. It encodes CASSPQTGLANTGELFF.

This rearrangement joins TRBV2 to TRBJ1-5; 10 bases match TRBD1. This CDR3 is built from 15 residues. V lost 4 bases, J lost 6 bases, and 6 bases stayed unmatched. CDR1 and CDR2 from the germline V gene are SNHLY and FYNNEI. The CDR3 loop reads CASSGRTGGSQPQHF. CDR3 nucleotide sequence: TGTGCCAGCAGTGGACGGACAGGGGGGAGTCAGCCCCAGCATTTT.

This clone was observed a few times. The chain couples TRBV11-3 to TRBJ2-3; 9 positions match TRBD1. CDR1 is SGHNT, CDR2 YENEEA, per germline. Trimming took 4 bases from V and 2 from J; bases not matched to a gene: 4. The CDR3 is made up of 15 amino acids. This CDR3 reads CASSYRGLSTDTQYF. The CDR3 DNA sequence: TGTGCCAGCAGCTACAGGGGGCTTTCCACAGATACGCAGTATTTT.

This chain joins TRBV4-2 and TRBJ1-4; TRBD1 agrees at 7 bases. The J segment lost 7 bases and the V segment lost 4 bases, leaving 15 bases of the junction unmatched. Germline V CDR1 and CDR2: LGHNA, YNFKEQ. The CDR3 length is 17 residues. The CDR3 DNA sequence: TGTGCCAGCAGCCCTCTGGGGGTTGACAGGGAAAGTGAAAAACTGTTTTTT. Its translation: CASSPLGVDRESEKLFF.

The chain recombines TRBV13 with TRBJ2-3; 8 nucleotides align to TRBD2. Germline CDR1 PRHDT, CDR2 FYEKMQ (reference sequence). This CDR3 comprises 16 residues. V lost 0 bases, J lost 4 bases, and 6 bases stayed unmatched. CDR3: CASSLGLGLEADTQYF. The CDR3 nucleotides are TGTGCCAGCAGCTTAGGCCTGGGACTAGAGGCAGATACGCAGTATTTT. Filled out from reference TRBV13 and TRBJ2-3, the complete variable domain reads AAGVIQSPRHLIKEKRETATLKCYPIPRHDTVYWYQQGPGQDPQFLISFYEKMQSDKGSIPDRFSAQQFSDYHSELNMSSLELGDSALYFCASSLGLGLEADTQYFGPGTRLTVL.

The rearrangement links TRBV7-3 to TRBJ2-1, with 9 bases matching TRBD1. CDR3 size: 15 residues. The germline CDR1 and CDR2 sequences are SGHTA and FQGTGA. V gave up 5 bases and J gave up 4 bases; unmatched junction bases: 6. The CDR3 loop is CASSKGTGRYNEQFF. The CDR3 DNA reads TGTGCCAGCAGCAAAGGGACAGGGAGATACAATGAGCAGTTCTTC.

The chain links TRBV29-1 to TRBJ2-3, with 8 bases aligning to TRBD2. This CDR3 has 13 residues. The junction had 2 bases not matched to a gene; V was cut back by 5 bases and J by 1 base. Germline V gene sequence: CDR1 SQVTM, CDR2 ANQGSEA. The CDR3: CSVRGGGTDTQYF. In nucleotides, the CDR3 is TGCAGCGTTCGGGGGGGAGGCACAGATACGCAGTATTTT.

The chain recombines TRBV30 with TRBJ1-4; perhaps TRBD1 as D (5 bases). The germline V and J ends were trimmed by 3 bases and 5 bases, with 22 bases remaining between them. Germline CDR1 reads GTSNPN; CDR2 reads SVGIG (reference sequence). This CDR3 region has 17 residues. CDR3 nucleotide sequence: TGTGCCTGGAGCCCCCTAGGCGGTGGACGGGGGAATGAAAAACTGTTTTTT. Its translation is CAWSPLGGGRGNEKLFF.

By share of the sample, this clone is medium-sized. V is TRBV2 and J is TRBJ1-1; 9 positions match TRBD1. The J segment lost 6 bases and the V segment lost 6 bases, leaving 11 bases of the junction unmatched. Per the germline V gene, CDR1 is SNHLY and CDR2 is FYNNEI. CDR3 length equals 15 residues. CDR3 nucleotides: TGTGCCAGCAGGGAACAGGGGGCGCATGTCGCTGAAGCTTTCTTT. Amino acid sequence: CASREQGAHVAEAFF.

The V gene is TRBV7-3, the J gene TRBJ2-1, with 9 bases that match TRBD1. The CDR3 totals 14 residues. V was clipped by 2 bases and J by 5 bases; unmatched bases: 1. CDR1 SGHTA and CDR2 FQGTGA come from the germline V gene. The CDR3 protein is CASSLGQGHNEQFF. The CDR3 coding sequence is TGTGCCAGCAGCTTAGGACAGGGGCACAATGAGCAGTTCTTC.

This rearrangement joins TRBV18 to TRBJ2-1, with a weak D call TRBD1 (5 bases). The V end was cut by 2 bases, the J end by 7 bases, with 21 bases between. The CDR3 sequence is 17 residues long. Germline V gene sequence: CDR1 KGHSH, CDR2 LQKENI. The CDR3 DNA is TGTGCCAGCTCACCATCAAATCCAAGGGGCCCATTGAATGAGCAGTTCTTC. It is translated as CASSPSNPRGPLNEQFF.

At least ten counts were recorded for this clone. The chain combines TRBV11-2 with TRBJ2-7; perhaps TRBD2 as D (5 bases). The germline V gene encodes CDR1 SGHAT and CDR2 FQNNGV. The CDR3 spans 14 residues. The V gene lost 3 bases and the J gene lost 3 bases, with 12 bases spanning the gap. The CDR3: CASSFRGNYYEQYF. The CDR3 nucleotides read TGTGCCAGCAGCTTCCGAGGGAACTACTACGAGCAGTACTTC.

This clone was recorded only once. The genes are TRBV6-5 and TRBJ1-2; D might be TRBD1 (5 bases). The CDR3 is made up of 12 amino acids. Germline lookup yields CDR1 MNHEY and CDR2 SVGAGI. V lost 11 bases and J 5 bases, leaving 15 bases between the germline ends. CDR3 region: CAGAERVYGYTF. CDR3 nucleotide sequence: TGTGCCGGGGCAGAGCGGGTATATGGCTACACCTTC.

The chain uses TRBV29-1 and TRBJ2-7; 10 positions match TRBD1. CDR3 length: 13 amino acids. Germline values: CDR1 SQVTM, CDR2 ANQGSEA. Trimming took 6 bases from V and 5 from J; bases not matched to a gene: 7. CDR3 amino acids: CSVIRDRGNEQYF. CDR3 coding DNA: TGCAGCGTGATTCGGGACAGGGGTAACGAGCAGTACTTC.

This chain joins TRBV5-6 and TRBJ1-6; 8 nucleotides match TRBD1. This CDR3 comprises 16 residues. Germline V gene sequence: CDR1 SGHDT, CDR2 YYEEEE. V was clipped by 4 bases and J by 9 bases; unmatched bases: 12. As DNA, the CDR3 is TGTGCCAGCAGCCGGGTCAGGGGGCGAGACGGTTCACCCCTCCACTTT. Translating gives CASSRVRGRDGSPLHF. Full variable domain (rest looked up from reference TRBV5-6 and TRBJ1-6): DAGVTQSPTHLIKTRGQQVTLRCSPKSGHDTVSWYQQALGQGPQFIFQYYEEEERQRGNFPDRFSGHQFPNYSSELNVNALLLGDSALYLCASSRVRGRDGSPLHFGNGTRLTVT.

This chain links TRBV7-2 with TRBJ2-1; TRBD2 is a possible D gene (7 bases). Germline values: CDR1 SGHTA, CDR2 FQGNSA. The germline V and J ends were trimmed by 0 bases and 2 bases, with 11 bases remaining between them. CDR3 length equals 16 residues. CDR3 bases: TGTGCCAGCAGCTTAGCGCCGGGGGGCACCTACAATGAGCAGTTCTTC. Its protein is CASSLAPGGTYNEQFF.

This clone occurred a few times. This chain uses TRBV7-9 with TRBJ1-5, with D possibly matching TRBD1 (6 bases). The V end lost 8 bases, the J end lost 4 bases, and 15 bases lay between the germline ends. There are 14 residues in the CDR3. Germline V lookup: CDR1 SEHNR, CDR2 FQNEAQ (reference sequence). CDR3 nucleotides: TGTGCCAGCGGGCCCGGGACACCAAATCAGCCCCAGCATTTT. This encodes CASGPGTPNQPQHF.